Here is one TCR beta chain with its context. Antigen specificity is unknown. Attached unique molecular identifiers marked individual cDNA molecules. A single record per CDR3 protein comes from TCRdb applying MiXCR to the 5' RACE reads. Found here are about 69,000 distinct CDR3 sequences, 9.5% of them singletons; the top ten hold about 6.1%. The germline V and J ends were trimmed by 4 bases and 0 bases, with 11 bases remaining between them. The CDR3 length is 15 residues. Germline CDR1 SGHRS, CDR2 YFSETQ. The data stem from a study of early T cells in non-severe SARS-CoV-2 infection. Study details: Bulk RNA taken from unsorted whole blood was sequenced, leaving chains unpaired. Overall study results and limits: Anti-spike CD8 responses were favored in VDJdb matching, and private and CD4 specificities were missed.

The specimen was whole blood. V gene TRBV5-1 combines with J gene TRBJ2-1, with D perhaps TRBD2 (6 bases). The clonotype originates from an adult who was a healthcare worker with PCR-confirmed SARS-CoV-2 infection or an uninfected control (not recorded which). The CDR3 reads CASSPTSLSYNEQFF. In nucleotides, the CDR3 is TGCGCCAGCAGCCCGACTAGTCTCTCCTACAATGAGCAGTTCTTC.